What follows is one T cell receptor beta chain and its context. As yet, its antigen is unknown. Naive CD8 cells comprised CD45RO-negative, CCR7-positively selected cells, excluding terminally differentiated effector memory CD45RA+ cells. The sample comes from a study of shared clonotypes between healthy human individuals. Study details: Three plates each covered CD4 naive and memory; CD8 naive two, CD8 memory one.

The assay was immunoSEQ multiplex PCR, and TCRdb's table has in-frame clones only and misses some. The sample lists some 2 million clones; about 95% were seen once. Study-wide points: Clonotypes shared by all four donors outscored non-shared clonotypes in generation probability.

CDR1 and CDR2 from the germline V gene are MGHRA and YSYEKL. This CDR3 is 14 amino acids long. Trimming took 0 bases from V and 2 from J, leaving 7 bases between them. V is TRBV4-1 and J is TRBJ2-5; a possible D gene is TRBD1 (5 bases). The TCR originated in a man aged 18 to 35 in good health. Sequenced sample: naive CD8+ T cells sorted from blood. CDR3 in DNA: TGCGCCAGCAGCCAAGAGGACACGCAAGAGACCCAGTACTTC. Its translation: CASSQEDTQETQYF.